These T cell receptor beta chains were read from a single sample in a study of blood T cell repertoires in COVID-19. Profiling relied on immunoSEQ multiplex PCR, and the TCRdb table lists in-frame clones only, not all of them. The sample carries 30,000 to 35,000 clones, roughly 85% recorded once. The sequenced material came from peripheral blood. The receptors here all came from a human donor with acute or convalescent COVID-19. The donor label of this sample is uncertain. CDR3s include the opening cysteine and the closing phenylalanine or tryptophan. The order of the fields is V gene, CDR3 protein.

V: TRBV14; CDR3: CASSQDRRYANTGELFF
V: TRBV19; CDR3: CASGLALGYTF
V: TRBV7-8; CDR3: CASSIVRGSGGYTF
V: TRBV7-9; CDR3: CASSLYGQGPYEQYF
V: TRBV19; CDR3: CASKIRVLGRDGYTF
V: TRBV7-2; CDR3: CASSHFDRVDVGTGELFF
V: TRBV6-2/TRBV6-3; CDR3: CASSYGLASDTQYF
V: TRBV9; CDR3: CASSDQGRNTEAFF
V: TRBV5-1; CDR3: CASSLAPPANYGYTF
V: TRBV4-3; CDR3: CASSQVQGGYYGYTF
V: TRBV28; CDR3: CASSSGQRPAFF
V: TRBV18; CDR3: CASSPGATQETQYF
V: TRBV3-1/TRBV3-2; CDR3: CASSQAADTQYF
V: TRBV19; CDR3: CASSVGLAKNIQYF
V: TRBV7-2; CDR3: CASSQGVYSNQPQHF
V: TRBV2; CDR3: CASSDQVSGNTIYF
V: TRBV11-3; CDR3: CASSLEPLAFGGSEQYF
V: TRBV29-1; CDR3: CSVLTGGTGELFF
V: TRBV6-5; CDR3: CASRPTGESGYTF
V: TRBV7-2; CDR3: CASSLGQDSSYEQYF
V: TRBV11-3; CDR3: CASSLGAPTTEAFF
V: TRBV11-3; CDR3: CASSFGTSGTYF
V: TRBV28; CDR3: CASSLRLNYGYTF
V: TRBV5-1; CDR3: CASSLGSGGYEQYF
V: TRBV3-1/TRBV3-2; CDR3: CASSRRGASNEQFF
V: TRBV9; CDR3: CASSVGLAGMSNEQFF
V: TRBV30; CDR3: CAWSGGATNTEAFF
V: TRBV5-1; CDR3: CASSFQEAGELFF
V: TRBV4-3; CDR3: CASSQDPTAGNTIYF
V: TRBV2; CDR3: CASGGQGRAGANVLTF
V: TRBV9; CDR3: CASSVALDSNSPLHF
V: TRBV2; CDR3: CATSPDTRYEQYF
V: TRBV5-1; CDR3: CASSSGGANTEAFF
V: TRBV10-2; CDR3: CASSEWGGSDGYTF
V: TRBV6-6; CDR3: CASSYTGTGGSYGYTF
V: TRBV11-3; CDR3: CASRQGGQETQYF
V: TRBV12-3/TRBV12-4; CDR3: CASRWDSNTEAFF
V: TRBV5-4; CDR3: CASSLIRGGPTGTKEGYTF
V: TRBV20-1; CDR3: CSASNSGTGFATNEKLFF
V: TRBV19; CDR3: CASRNDRTEVGYTF
V: TRBV19; CDR3: CASNGGTGRAEKLFF
V: TRBV30; CDR3: CAGGFSNEKLFF